These 20 T cell receptor beta chains share one sample of origin, sequenced in a study of shared clonotypes between healthy human individuals. Here immunoSEQ multiplex PCR was the method, and the copy in TCRdb shows in-frame clones only, minus some. Among 1,100,000 or so clones listed, around 78% were seen once. Sequencing was done on a sample of memory CD4+ T cells from PBMCs. Subset noted: CD45RA-negative fraction. The source of these receptors is a man aged 18 to 29 in good health. Some clones in this sample may be carry-over from other donors' samples.

J is TRBJ2-5 and V is TRBV14; 10 bases match TRBD2. Germline CDR1 reads SGHDN; CDR2 reads FVKESK. The J segment lost 3 bases and the V segment lost 4 bases, leaving 8 bases of the junction unmatched. The CDR3 sequence is 16 residues long. The CDR3 nucleotides read TGTGCCAGCAGCCCCTGGCTAGCGGGAGTAGAAGAGACCCAGTACTTC. As protein: CASSPWLAGVEETQYF. The full variable domain, with the rest looked up from reference TRBV14 and TRBJ2-5, is EAGVTQFPSHSVIEKGQTVTLRCDPISGHDNLYWYRRVMGKEIKFLLHFVKESKQDESGMPNNRFLAERTGGTYSTLKVQPAELEDSGVYFCASSPWLAGVEETQYFGPGTRLLVL.

CDR3 nucleotide sequence: TGTGCCAGCAGACAGGCCCACGAGCAGTACTTC. Translation gives CASRQAHEQYF. The chain is built from TRBV11-2 and TRBJ2-7; TRBD1 might be the D (5 bases). Germline-derived CDR1 and CDR2 are SGHAT and FQNNGV. Trimming cost V 6 bases and J 5 bases, with 8 bases left between them. The CDR3 length is 11 residues. Full variable domain (rest looked up from reference TRBV11-2 and TRBJ2-7): EAGVAQSPRYKIIEKRQSVAFWCNPISGHATLYWYQQILGQGPKLLIQFQNNGVVDDSQLPKDRFSAERLKGVDSTLKIQPAKLEDSAVYLCASRQAHEQYFGPGTRLTVT.

The chain employs TRBV18 and TRBJ1-4; no clear D gene. Per germline, CDR1 KGHSH and CDR2 LQKENI. CDR3 length equals 15 residues. Trimming stripped 0 bases from V and 8 bases from J, with 13 bases between. This CDR3 is CASSPPSGMGEKLFF. CDR3 in DNA: TGTGCCAGCTCACCACCATCCGGGATGGGGGAAAAACTGTTTTTT.

This rearrangement joins TRBV7-3 to TRBJ2-1; a possible D gene is TRBD2 (5 bases). The CDR3 is 14 residues long. Germline V gene sequence: CDR1 SGHTA, CDR2 FQGTGA. The V and J ends lost 2 bases and 6 bases respectively, with 11 bases between them. CDR3 in DNA: TGTGCCAGCAGCTTAGGTAGTAGCGCCAATGAGCAGTTCTTC. It codes for CASSLGSSANEQFF.

The chain recombines TRBV14 with TRBJ2-2; 12 nucleotides align to TRBD2. Germline CDR1 and CDR2: SGHDN and FVKESK. The CDR3 loop spans 17 amino acids. The junction had 10 bases not matched to a gene; V was cut back by 9 bases and J by 2 bases. CDR3 protein: CARATSGRPPNTGELFF. CDR3 sequence (DNA): TGTGCCAGGGCAACTAGCGGGAGGCCACCTAACACCGGGGAGCTGTTTTTT.

The rearrangement links TRBV18 to TRBJ2-7; possible D gene TRBD2, 6 bases. From germline, CDR1 is KGHSH and CDR2 LQKENI. The CDR3 extends over 13 amino acids. V lost 8 bases and J 2 bases, leaving 13 bases between the germline ends. This CDR3 is CASRSGGTYEQYF. In DNA, the CDR3 is TGTGCCAGCCGGTCGGGCGGGACCTACGAGCAGTACTTC.

This chain links TRBV5-1 with TRBJ2-1; TRBD1 might be the D (6 bases). CDR3 length equals 14 residues. Between the trimmed V and J ends, which lost 5 bases and 6 bases, there was a span of 15 bases. From germline, CDR1 is SGHRS and CDR2 YFSETQ. CDR3 loop: CASSPPDSTNEQFF. CDR3 bases: TGCGCCAGCAGTCCTCCGGACAGTACCAATGAGCAGTTCTTC.

The rearrangement uses TRBV2 and TRBJ1-5; D uncertain. Germline V gene data show CDR1 as SNHLY and CDR2 as FYNNEI. V dropped 5 bases and J dropped 4 bases, with 12 bases sitting between them. The CDR3 contains 14 residues. The DNA for the CDR3 is TGTGCCAGCAGTCCCCGACGACTTAATCAGCCCCAGCATTTT. This gives the protein CASSPRRLNQPQHF.

This chain connects TRBV4-3 to TRBJ1-2; no firm D call. CDR3 length equals 16 residues. Trimming removed 0 bases from V and 2 bases from J, with 13 bases in between. CDR1 and CDR2 (germline): LGHNA, YSLEER. In nucleotides, the CDR3 is TGCGCCAGCAGCCAAGATCCCGGCGCCGGGAACTATGGCTACACCTTC. Translated, it gives CASSQDPGAGNYGYTF.

The chain links TRBV27 to TRBJ2-7; 8 nucleotides agree with TRBD1. The junction had 8 bases not matched to a gene; V was cut back by 6 bases and J by 7 bases. The CDR3 is 13 amino acids. Germline V CDR1 and CDR2: MNHEY, SMNVEV (reference sequence). The CDR3 loop is CASRRTGWREQYF. The CDR3 DNA reads TGTGCCAGCAGACGGACAGGGTGGAGGGAGCAGTACTTC.

The CDR3 DNA follows: TGTGCCAGCAGCCGGTATTTAGTAGACACCGGGGAGCTGTTTTTT. Its translation is CASSRYLVDTGELFF. The chain joins TRBV7-3 to TRBJ2-2; D ambiguous. V shed 5 bases and J shed 3 bases, with 13 bases lying between them. CDR1 and CDR2 from the germline V gene are SGHTA and FQGTGA. This CDR3 has 15 residues.

J is TRBJ1-6 and V is TRBV5-6; D may be TRBD1 (6 bases). CDR3 length equals 14 residues. Germline V CDR1 and CDR2: SGHDT, YYEEEE. V was trimmed by 4 bases and J by 6 bases, leaving 11 bases between them. CDR3 protein: CASSRQATNSPLHF. The CDR3 nucleotides read TGTGCCAGCAGCCGACAGGCGACTAATTCACCCCTCCACTTT.

A few counts support this clone. V and J are TRBV4-3 and TRBJ2-7, with 10 nucleotides matching TRBD2. The V gene's germline CDR1 is LGHNA and CDR2 YSLEER. The junction had 7 bases not matched to a gene; V was cut back by 0 bases and J by 2 bases. This CDR3 is 17 amino acids long. CDR3 loop: CASSQEGGTSAPYEQYF. CDR3 nucleotides: TGCGCCAGCAGCCAAGAGGGGGGGACTAGCGCTCCCTACGAGCAGTACTTC.

The chain has TRBV7-9 and TRBJ1-5, with D unclear. Germline V gene lookup returns CDR1 SEHNR and CDR2 FQNEAQ (reference sequence). V was clipped by 2 bases and J by 2 bases, with 13 bases between them. The CDR3 covers 16 residues. CDR3 sequence: CASSLPGQDGNQPQHF. The CDR3 coding sequence is TGTGCCAGCAGCTTACCGGGTCAGGACGGCAATCAGCCCCAGCATTTT.

The chain is built from TRBV4-2 and TRBJ2-1, with D possibly being TRBD1 or TRBD2 (5 bases each). From germline, CDR1 is LGHNA and CDR2 YNFKEQ. The CDR3 has 14 residues. V was pared by 0 bases and J by 10 bases, with 13 bases between. The CDR3 DNA sequence: TGTGCCAGCAGCCAAGATACGGGGACCGGGGAGCAGTTCTTC. This codes for CASSQDTGTGEQFF.

The rearrangement uses TRBV5-6 and TRBJ2-7, with 8 nucleotides matching TRBD1. V lost 3 bases to trimming and J lost 7 bases; unmatched junction nucleotides: 9. The CDR3 covers 14 residues. The germline V gene encodes CDR1 SGHDT and CDR2 YYEEEE. DNA of the CDR3: TGTGCCAGCAGCTCTATTCAGACAGGGGTGGAGCAGTACTTC. Translated, it gives CASSSIQTGVEQYF.

V gene TRBV27 combines with J gene TRBJ2-1; D gene unclear. The CDR3 has 15 amino acids. Germline CDR1 MNHEY, CDR2 SMNVEV (reference sequence). The germline V and J ends were trimmed by 1 base and 2 bases, with 9 bases remaining between them. The CDR3 DNA reads TGTGCCAGCAGTTTATGGACCCGGCCCTACAATGAGCAGTTCTTC. It translates to CASSLWTRPYNEQFF.

The CDR3 loop reads CASSIGVGGTGYEQYF. CDR3 DNA: TGTGCCAGTAGTATAGGTGTAGGAGGAACAGGATACGAGCAGTACTTC. This rearrangement joins TRBV19 to TRBJ2-7, with D perhaps TRBD1 or TRBD2 (5 bases each). The CDR3 is made up of 16 amino acids. CDR1 and CDR2 (germline): LNHDA, SQIVND (reference sequence). Trimming left V 1 base short and J 4 bases short, with 17 bases between.

J is TRBJ2-3 and V is TRBV27, with D possibly being TRBD2 (6 bases). CDR3 length: 14 amino acids. Germline loops: CDR1 MNHEY, CDR2 SMNVEV (reference sequence). V dropped 5 bases and J dropped 5 bases, with 14 bases sitting between them. CDR3 bases: TGTGCCAGCAGTCTCGGGACTCCTAAAGATACGCAGTATTTT. Its translation: CASSLGTPKDTQYF.

The sample holds a few counts of this clone. The chain couples TRBV5-4 to TRBJ2-1; 11 nucleotides align to TRBD2. There are 15 residues in the CDR3. CDR1 and CDR2 (germline): SGHNT, YYREEE (reference sequence). V dropped 4 bases and J dropped 4; count of bases not matched to a gene: 4. The CDR3 region is CASSAGTSGYNEQFF. The CDR3 DNA follows: TGTGCCAGCAGCGCCGGGACTAGCGGATACAATGAGCAGTTCTTC.